This TCR beta chain was sequenced in a study of T cells after posttransplantation cyclophosphamide. Germline V gives CDR1 LNHDA, CDR2 SQIVND (reference sequence). The CDR3 runs to 16 residues. The junction had 16 bases not matched to a gene; V was cut back by 4 bases and J by 8 bases. Profiling relied on immunoSEQ multiplex PCR, and the TCRdb table lists in-frame clones only, not all of them. The sample records about 32,000 clones, roughly 89% being singletons. General study findings and limits: Skin or GI-infiltrating T cells shared few TRB sequences with blood. Recipient CMV seropositivity and CMV reactivation strongly tracked TRB clonality.

Worth noting for this clone: The antigen is not known.

Sequencing was performed on PBMCs. This TCR derives from a woman aged 40-49 years with a blood cancer, CMV-positive, and with a related stem cell donor. This sequence joins TRBV19 and TRBJ1-2, with 7 nucleotides matching TRBD1. This CDR3 is CASSSFSTGPVQGYTF. DNA of the CDR3: TGTGCCAGTAGTAGTTTTTCGACAGGGCCCGTACAGGGCTACACCTTC.